The rows below give T cell receptor beta chains drawn from one sample of a study of blood T cells in healthy people across ages. TCRdb ran MiXCR on the 5' RACE reads and lists one entry per CDR3 protein. The sample lists roughly 680,000 distinct CDR3 sequences, roughly 20% seen once, with about 3.6% in the top ten. The specimen was blood. The source is a man aged 70 or older in good health. Both conserved end residues are part of each CDR3. A D gene is named only where the DNA matches it firmly. The size entry is marked missing in some rows and otherwise reads once, few, many or a size class.

clone_size,j_call,d_call,v_call,cdr3_nt,cdr3_aa
few,TRBJ2-7,-,TRBV4-3,TGCGCCAGCAGCCAAGGTTGGCAGGGAATCTACGAGCAGTACTTC,CASSQGWQGIYEQYF
-,TRBJ1-2,TRBD1,TRBV3-1,TGTGCCAGCAGCCAAGATTGGACAGGGGGTGGTGGCTACACCTTC,CASSQDWTGGGGYTF
few,TRBJ1-5,-,TRBV7-9,TGTGCCAGCAGTTCGGGCGGGGGTCAGCCCCAGCATTTT,CASSSGGGQPQHF
-,TRBJ2-2,-,TRBV29-1,TGCAGCGTTGCGGGGCAGGGGAAAACCGGGGAGCTGTTTTTT,CSVAGQGKTGELFF
-,TRBJ2-3,-,TRBV3-1,TGTGCCAGCAGCCACCTCACAGATACGCAGTATTTT,CASSHLTDTQYF
-,TRBJ2-2,-,TRBV28,TGTGCCGTGTCAAGGGGCACCGGGCAGCTGTTTTTT,CAVSRGTGQLFF
few,TRBJ2-5,TRBD1,TRBV20-1,TGCAGTGCTTCGGACAGGGGGCTTGGGGAGACCCAGTACTTC,CSASDRGLGETQYF
-,TRBJ1-4,-,TRBV28,TGTGCCAGCAGCTTAAGGGCAGATAATAATGAAAAACTGTTTTTT,CASSLRADNNEKLFF
few,TRBJ2-1,TRBD1,TRBV28,TGTGCCAGCAGCACTACAGGGGGCGCCTACAATGAGCAGTTCTTC,CASSTTGGAYNEQFF
-,TRBJ1-2,-,TRBV24-1,TGTGCCACCTCCGGGGCCGGGTTCTATGGCTACACCTTC,CATSGAGFYGYTF
-,TRBJ2-1,TRBD2,TRBV7-2,TGTGCCAGCAGCTTACGGGGGGGCACCTACAATGAGCAGTTCTTC,CASSLRGGTYNEQFF
-,TRBJ2-7,TRBD2,TRBV12-5,TGTGCTAGTGGTTTGCCTCTGGGACTAGCGGGACAATACGAGCAGTACTTC,CASGLPLGLAGQYEQYF
-,TRBJ2-5,-,TRBV6-6,TGTGCCAGCAAGTCGGTCGGGGAGACCCAGTACTTC,CASKSVGETQYF
-,TRBJ2-1,-,TRBV6-1,TGTGCCAGCAGTCAACAGACAAGCTCCTACAATGAGCAGTTCTTC,CASSQQTSSYNEQFF
-,TRBJ2-7,TRBD2,TRBV19,TGTGCCAGTAGACAGCGGGAGGGCCCCGAGCAGTACTTC,CASRQREGPEQYF
-,TRBJ2-1,TRBD1,TRBV28,TGTGCCAGTATTGGACAGGGATACAATGAGCAGTTCTTC,CASIGQGYNEQFF
-,TRBJ1-4,-,TRBV28,TGTGCCAGCCGGGGAGGTGGGCCTAATGAAAAACTGTTTTTT,CASRGGGPNEKLFF
few,TRBJ2-1,-,TRBV20-1,TGCAGTGCTAACAGGGTCAATGAGCAGTTCTTC,CSANRVNEQFF
few,TRBJ2-1,TRBD2,TRBV5-1,TGCGCCAGCAGCTCGGGATCTCTGGCCCCGGGACTAGCGGAAAATGAGCAGTTCTTC,CASSSGSLAPGLAENEQFF
-,TRBJ2-7,-,TRBV7-2,TGTGCCAGCAGCCATCCGGGACTCCGCTCCTACGAGCAGTACTTC,CASSHPGLRSYEQYF
-,TRBJ1-6,-,TRBV5-1,TGCGCCAGCAGCTTAGGGGCAGCCCGCTCCTATAATTCACCCCTCCACTTT,CASSLGAARSYNSPLHF
-,TRBJ2-1,-,TRBV3-1,TGTGCCAGCAGCCAAGGACAGGGACTCAACAATGAGCAGTTCTTC,CASSQGQGLNNEQFF
few,TRBJ2-7,TRBD1,TRBV6-2/TRBV6-3,TGTGCCAGCAGAGAAACGGGACAGGGGTACGAGCAGTACTTC,CASRETGQGYEQYF
few,TRBJ2-7,-,TRBV27,TGTGCCAGCATCCTCTCCTACGAGCAGTACTTC,CASILSYEQYF
-,TRBJ2-2,TRBD1,TRBV5-1,TGCGCCAGCAGCCCGACAGGGTTTGACGGGGAGCTGTTTTTT,CASSPTGFDGELFF
many,TRBJ2-1,TRBD2,TRBV28,TGTGCCAGCAGTTTGCAAACCGGACTAGCGGATTACAATGAGCAGTTCTTC,CASSLQTGLADYNEQFF
-,TRBJ1-2,-,TRBV12-3/TRBV12-4,TGTGCCAGCAGTTTAGGATTGGTTGGTGGCTACACCTTC,CASSLGLVGGYTF
-,TRBJ1-4,-,TRBV25-1,TGTGCCAGCAGTGACACAGGGCTCTACGAAAAACTGTTTTTT,CASSDTGLYEKLFF
-,TRBJ2-5,-,TRBV12-3/TRBV12-4,TGTGCCAGCAGTGCTGCTACAGGGTATCGAGTGGGGGAGCAGTACTTC,CASSAATGYRVGEQYF
few,TRBJ1-6,TRBD1,TRBV2,TGTGCCAGCTCCGGACAGGGACTAGGAAATTCACCCCTCCACTTT,CASSGQGLGNSPLHF
-,TRBJ1-5,-,TRBV18,TGTGCCAGCTCGGCAAATCGGGTGGTCGGCAATCAGCCCCAGCATTTT,CASSANRVVGNQPQHF
few,TRBJ2-7,-,TRBV10-1,TGCGCCAGCAGTCTAGGCGCGAAGGACGAGCAGTACTTC,CASSLGAKDEQYF
-,TRBJ1-4,-,TRBV20-1,TGCAGTGCTAGAGCCCGCCAGGAACAAAAACTGTTTTTT,CSARARQEQKLFF
-,TRBJ2-1,TRBD2,TRBV12-3/TRBV12-4,TGTGCCAGCGGGAGGGGACTAGCGGGGAACAATGAGCAGTTCTTC,CASGRGLAGNNEQFF
-,TRBJ1-2,-,TRBV7-9,TGTGCCAGCAGCCCTGGACCTTATGGCTACACCTTC,CASSPGPYGYTF